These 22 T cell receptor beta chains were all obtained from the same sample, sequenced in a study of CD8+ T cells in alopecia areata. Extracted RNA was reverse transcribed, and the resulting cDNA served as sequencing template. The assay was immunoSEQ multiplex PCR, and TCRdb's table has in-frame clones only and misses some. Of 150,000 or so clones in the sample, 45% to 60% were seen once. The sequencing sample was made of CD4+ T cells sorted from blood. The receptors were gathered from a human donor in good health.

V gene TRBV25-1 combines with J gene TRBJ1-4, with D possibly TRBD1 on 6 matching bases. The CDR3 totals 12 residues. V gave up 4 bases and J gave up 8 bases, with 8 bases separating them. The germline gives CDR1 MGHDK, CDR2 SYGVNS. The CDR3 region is CASSGGHEKLFF. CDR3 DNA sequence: TGTGCCAGCAGTGGGGGACACGAAAAACTGTTTTTT.

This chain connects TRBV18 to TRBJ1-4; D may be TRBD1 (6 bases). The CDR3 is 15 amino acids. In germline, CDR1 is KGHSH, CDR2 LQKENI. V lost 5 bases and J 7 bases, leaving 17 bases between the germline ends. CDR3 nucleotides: TGTGCCAGCTCATCCGTACAGGGATCGGGTGAAAAACTGTTTTTT. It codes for CASSSVQGSGEKLFF.

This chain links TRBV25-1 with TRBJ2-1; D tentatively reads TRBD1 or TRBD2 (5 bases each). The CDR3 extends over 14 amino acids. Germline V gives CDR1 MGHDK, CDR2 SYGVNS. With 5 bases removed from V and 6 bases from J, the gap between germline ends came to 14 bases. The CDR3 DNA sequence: TGTGCCAGCAGTCAATGGCCGAGGGGCAATGAGCAGTTCTTC. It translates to CASSQWPRGNEQFF.

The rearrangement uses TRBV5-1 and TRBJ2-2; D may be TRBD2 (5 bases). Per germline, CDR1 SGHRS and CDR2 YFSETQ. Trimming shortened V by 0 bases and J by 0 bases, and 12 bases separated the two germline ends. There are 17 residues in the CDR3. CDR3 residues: CASSLALASANTGELFF. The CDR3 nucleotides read TGCGCCAGCAGCTTGGCCTTAGCGAGCGCGAACACCGGGGAGCTGTTTTTT.

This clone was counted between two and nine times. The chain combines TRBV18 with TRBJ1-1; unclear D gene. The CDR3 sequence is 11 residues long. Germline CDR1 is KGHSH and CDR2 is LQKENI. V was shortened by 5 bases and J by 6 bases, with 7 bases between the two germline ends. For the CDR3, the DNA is TGTGCCAGCTCATCAGACTCTGAAGCTTTCTTT. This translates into CASSSDSEAFF.

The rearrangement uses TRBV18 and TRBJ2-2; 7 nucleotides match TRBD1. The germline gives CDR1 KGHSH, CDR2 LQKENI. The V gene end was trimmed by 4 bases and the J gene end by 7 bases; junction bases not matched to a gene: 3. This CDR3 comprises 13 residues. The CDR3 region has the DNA TGTGCCAGCTCACGGGACAGTAACGGGGAGCTGTTTTTT. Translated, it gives CASSRDSNGELFF. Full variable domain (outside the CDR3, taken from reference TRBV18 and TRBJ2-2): NAGVMQNPRHLVRRRGQEARLRCSPMKGHSHVYWYRQLPEEGLKFMVYLQKENIIDESGMPKERFSAEFPKEGPSILRIQQVVRGDSAAYFCASSRDSNGELFFGEGSRLTVL.

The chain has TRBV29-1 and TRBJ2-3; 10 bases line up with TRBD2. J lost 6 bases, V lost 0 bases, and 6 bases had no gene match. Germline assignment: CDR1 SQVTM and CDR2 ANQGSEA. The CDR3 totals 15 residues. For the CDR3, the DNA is TGCAGCGTTGAAGATCGGCTAGCGGGAGTGGATACGCAGTATTTT. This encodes CSVEDRLAGVDTQYF.

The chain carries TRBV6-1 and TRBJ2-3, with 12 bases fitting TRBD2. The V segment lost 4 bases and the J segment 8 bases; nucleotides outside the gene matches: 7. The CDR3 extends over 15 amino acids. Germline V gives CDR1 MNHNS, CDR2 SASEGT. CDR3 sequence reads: CASSARTSGVTTQYF. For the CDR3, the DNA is TGTGCCAGCAGTGCGAGGACTAGCGGGGTCACTACGCAGTATTTT.

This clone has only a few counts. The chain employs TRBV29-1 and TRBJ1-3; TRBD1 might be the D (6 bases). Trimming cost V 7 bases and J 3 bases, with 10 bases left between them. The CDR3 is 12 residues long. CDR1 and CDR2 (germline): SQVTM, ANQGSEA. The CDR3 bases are TGCAGCGCCGGGGACAATGGAAACACCATATATTTT. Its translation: CSAGDNGNTIYF.

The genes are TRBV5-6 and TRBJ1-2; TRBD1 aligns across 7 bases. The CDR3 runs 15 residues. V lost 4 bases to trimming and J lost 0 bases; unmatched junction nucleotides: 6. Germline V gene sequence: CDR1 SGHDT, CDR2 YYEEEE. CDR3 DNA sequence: TGTGCCAGCAGCCCAGGGACAGATTCTAACTATGGCTACACCTTC. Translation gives CASSPGTDSNYGYTF. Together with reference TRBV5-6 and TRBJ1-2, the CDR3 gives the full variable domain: DAGVTQSPTHLIKTRGQQVTLRCSPKSGHDTVSWYQQALGQGPQFIFQYYEEEERQRGNFPDRFSGHQFPNYSSELNVNALLLGDSALYLCASSPGTDSNYGYTFGSGTRLTVV.

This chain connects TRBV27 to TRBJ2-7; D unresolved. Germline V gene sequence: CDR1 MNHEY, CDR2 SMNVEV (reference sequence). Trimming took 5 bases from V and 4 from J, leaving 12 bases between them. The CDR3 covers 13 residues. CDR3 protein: CASSPRADYEQYF. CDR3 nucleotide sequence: TGTGCCAGCAGTCCCCGGGCCGATTACGAGCAGTACTTC.

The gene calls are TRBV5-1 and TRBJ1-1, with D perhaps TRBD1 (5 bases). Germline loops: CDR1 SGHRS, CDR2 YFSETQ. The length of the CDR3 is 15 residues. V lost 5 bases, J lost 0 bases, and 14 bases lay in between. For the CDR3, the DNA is TGCGCCAGCAGAAGGGACGGCGATATGAACACTGAAGCTTTCTTT. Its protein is CASRRDGDMNTEAFF.

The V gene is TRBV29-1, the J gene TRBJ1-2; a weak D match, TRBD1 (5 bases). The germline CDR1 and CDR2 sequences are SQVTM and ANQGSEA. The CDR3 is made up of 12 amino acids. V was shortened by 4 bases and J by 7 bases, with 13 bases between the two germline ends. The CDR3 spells CSVAAGTSGYTF. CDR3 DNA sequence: TGCAGCGTTGCGGCAGGGACGTCTGGCTACACCTTC.

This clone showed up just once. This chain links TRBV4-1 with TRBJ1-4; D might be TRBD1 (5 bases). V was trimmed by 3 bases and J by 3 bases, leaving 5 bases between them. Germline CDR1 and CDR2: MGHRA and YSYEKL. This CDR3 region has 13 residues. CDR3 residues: CASSQGANEKLFF. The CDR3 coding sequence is TGCGCCAGCAGCCAGGGGGCTAATGAAAAACTGTTTTTT.

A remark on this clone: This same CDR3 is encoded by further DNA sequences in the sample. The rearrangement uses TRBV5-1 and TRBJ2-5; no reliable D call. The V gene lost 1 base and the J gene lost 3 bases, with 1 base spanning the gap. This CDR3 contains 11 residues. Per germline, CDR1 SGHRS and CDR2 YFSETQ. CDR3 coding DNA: TGCGCCAGCAGCTTGAAAGAGACCCAGTACTTC. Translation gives CASSLKETQYF.

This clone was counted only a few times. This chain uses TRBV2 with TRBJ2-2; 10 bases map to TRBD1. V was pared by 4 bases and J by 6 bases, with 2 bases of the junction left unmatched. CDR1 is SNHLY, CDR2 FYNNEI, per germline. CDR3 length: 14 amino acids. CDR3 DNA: TGTGCCAGCAGTGGACAGGGGGCCGCCGGGGAGCTGTTTTTT. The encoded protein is CASSGQGAAGELFF.

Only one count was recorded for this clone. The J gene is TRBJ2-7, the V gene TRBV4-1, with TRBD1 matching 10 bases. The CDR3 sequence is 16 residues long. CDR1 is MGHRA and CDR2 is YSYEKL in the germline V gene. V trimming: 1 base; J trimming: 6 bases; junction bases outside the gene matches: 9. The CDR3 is CASSQVTGTGDVEQYF. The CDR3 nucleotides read TGCGCCAGCAGCCAAGTTACCGGGACAGGGGACGTCGAGCAGTACTTC.

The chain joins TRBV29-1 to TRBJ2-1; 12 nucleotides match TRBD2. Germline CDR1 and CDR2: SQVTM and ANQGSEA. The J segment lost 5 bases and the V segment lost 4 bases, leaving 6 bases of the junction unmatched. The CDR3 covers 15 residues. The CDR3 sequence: CSVASGRAGNNEQFF. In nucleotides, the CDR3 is TGCAGCGTTGCTAGCGGGAGGGCCGGGAACAATGAGCAGTTCTTC.

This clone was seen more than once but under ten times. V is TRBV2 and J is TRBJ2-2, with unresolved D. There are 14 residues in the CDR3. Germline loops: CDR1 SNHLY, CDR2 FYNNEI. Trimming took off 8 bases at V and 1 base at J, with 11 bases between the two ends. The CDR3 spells CASRMNGNTGELFF. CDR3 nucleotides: TGTGCCAGCCGGATGAACGGGAACACCGGGGAGCTGTTTTTT. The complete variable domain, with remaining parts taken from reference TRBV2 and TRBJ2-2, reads EPEVTQTPSHQVTQMGQEVILRCVPISNHLYFYWYRQILGQKVEFLVSFYNNEISEKSEIFDDQFSVERPDGSNFTLKIRSTKLEDSAMYFCASRMNGNTGELFFGEGSRLTVL.

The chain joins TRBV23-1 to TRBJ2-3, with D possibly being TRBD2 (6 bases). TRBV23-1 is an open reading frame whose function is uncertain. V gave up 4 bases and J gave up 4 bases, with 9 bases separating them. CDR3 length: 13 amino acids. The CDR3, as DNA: TGCGCCAGCAGTCGGGACTCCCCAGATACGCAGTATTTT. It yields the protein CASSRDSPDTQYF.

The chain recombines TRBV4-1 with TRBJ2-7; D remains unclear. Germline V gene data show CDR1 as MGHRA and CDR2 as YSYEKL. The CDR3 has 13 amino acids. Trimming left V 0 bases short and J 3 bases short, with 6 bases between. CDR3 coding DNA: TGCGCCAGCAGCCAAGAAAAGCACTACGAGCAGTACTTC. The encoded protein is CASSQEKHYEQYF.

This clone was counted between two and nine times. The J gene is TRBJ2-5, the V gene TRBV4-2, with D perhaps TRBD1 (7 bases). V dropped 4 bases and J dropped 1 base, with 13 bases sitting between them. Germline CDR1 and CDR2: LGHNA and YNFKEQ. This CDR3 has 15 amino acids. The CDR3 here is CASSPGAGGQETQYF. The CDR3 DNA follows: TGTGCCAGCAGCCCGGGGGCAGGGGGCCAAGAGACCCAGTACTTC.